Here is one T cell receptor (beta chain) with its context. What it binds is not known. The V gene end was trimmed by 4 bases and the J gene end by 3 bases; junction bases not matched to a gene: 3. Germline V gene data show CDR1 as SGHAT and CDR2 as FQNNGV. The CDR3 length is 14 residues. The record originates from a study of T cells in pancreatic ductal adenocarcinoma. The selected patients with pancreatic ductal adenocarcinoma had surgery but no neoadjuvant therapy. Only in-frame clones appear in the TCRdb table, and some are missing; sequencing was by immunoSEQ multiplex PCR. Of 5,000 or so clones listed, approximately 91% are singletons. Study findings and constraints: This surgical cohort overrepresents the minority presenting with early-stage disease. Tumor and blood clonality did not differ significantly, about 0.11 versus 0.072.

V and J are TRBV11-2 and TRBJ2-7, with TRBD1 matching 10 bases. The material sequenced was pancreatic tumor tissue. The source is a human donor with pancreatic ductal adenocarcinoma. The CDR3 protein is CASSSRDRGYEQYF. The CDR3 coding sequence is TGTGCCAGCAGCTCCCGGGACAGGGGCTACGAGCAGTACTTC.